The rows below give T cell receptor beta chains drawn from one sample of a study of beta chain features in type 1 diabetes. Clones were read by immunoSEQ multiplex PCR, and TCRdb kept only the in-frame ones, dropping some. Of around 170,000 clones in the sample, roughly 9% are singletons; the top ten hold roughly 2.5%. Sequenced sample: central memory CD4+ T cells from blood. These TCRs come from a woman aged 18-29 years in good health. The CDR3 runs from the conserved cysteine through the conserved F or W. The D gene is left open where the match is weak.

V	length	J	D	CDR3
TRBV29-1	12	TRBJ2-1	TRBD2	CSAKREWNEQFF
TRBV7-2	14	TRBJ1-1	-	CASSFARDGTEAFF
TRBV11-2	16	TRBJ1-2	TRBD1	CASSLGGANLNYGYTF
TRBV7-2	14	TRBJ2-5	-	CASSLHGGEETQYF
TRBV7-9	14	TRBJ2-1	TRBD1	CASSPWTGSDEQFF
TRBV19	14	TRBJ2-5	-	CASSIVFPGETQYF
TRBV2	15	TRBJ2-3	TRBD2	CASSGATSGTDTQYF
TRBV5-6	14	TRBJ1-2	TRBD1	CASSLDQGANGYTF
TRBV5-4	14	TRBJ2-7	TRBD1	CASSPRQGNYEQYF
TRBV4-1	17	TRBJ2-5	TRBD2	CASSQVSPLANQETQYF
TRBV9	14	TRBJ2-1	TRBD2	CASSVSGRDNEQFF
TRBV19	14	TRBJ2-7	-	CASSVQGTPYEQYF
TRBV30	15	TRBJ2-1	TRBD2	CAWVGRGGSYNEQFF
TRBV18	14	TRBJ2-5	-	CASSPGQGLETQYF
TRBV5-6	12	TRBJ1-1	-	CASSLWTNEAFF
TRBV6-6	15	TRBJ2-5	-	CASSYRQAGMETQYF
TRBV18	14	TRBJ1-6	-	CASSPSRNGSPLHF